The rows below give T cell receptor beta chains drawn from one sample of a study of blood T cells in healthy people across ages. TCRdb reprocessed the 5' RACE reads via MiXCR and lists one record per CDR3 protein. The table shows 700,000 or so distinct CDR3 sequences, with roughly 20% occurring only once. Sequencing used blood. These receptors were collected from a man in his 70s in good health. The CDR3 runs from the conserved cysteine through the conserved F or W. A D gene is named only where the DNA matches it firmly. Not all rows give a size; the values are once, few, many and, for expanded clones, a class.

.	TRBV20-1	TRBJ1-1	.	CSARDPRSDGGAFF	TGCAGTGCTAGAGATCCAAGGTCAGACGGTGGAGCTTTCTTT
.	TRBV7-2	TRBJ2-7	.	CASSRSAGLSEQYF	TGTGCCAGCAGCCGGTCGGCGGGGCTCAGCGAGCAGTACTTC
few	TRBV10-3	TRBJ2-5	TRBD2	CAISSGGRETQYF	TGTGCCATATCTAGCGGGGGTAGAGAGACCCAGTACTTC
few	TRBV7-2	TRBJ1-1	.	CASSQFRDTEAFF	TGTGCCAGCAGCCAATTCAGGGACACTGAAGCTTTCTTT
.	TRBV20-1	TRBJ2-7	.	CSAASGGPYEQYF	TGCAGTGCCGCCTCGGGGGGCCCCTACGAGCAGTACTTC
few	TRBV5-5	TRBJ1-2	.	CASSLGAMGGVNYGYTF	TGTGCCAGCAGCTTGGGGGCGATGGGGGGAGTTAACTATGGCTACACCTTC
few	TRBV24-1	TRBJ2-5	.	CATSDSGWSLNRSTGCEETQYF	TGTGCCACCAGTGACTCTGGGTGGTCGCTAAACAGGTCGACAGGATGCGAAGAGACCCAGTACTTC
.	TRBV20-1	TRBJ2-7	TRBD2	CSAPPSGSTYEQYF	TGCAGTGCTCCCCCCAGCGGGAGCACCTACGAGCAGTACTTC
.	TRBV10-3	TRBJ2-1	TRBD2	CATAGVGVDEQFF	TGTGCCACAGCGGGAGTGGGCGTAGATGAGCAGTTCTTC
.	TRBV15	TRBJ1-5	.	CATSRDGTAGPQHF	TGTGCCACCAGCAGAGATGGTACCGCGGGCCCCCAGCATTTT
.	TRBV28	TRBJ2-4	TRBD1	CASRVDREVYIQYF	TGTGCCAGCAGAGTGGACAGGGAGGTTTACATTCAGTACTTC
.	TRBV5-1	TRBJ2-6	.	CASSLNSLQPGANVLTF	TGCGCCAGCAGCTTGAACAGCCTACAGCCTGGGGCCAACGTCCTGACTTTC
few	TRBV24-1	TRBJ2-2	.	CATRAFGELFF	TGTGCCACCAGAGCATTCGGGGAGCTGTTTTTT
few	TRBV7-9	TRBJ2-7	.	CASSLVAGEQYF	TGTGCCAGCAGCTTAGTGGCGGGTGAGCAGTACTTC
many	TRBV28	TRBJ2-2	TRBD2	CASSLRSGARLAGELFF	TGTGCCAGCAGTTTGCGGAGCGGGGCGAGATTGGCCGGGGAGCTGTTTTTT
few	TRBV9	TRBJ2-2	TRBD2	CASSLDPGGGTGELFF	TGTGCCAGCAGCTTAGACCCGGGAGGAGGGACCGGGGAGCTGTTTTTT
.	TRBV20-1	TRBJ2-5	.	CSARVASAGAQYF	TGCAGTGCTAGAGTGGCTAGCGCTGGGGCCCAGTACTTC
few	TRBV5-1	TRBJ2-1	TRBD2	CASSSWGPRGDNEQFF	TGCGCCAGCAGCTCGTGGGGCCCTCGGGGGGATAATGAGCAGTTCTTC
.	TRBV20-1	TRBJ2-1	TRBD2	CSVAGGMYNEQFF	TGCAGTGTAGCGGGAGGGATGTACAATGAGCAGTTCTTC
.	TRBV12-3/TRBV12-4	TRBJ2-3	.	CASSLWGFGTDTQYF	TGTGCCAGCAGTTTATGGGGCTTTGGCACAGATACGCAGTATTTT
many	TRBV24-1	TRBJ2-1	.	CATSGGLSGASYNEQFF	TGTGCCACCAGTGGGGGCCTTTCAGGGGCTTCCTACAATGAGCAGTTCTTC
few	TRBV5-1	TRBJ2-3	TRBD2	CASCRDYTDTQYF	TGCGCCAGCTGCAGGGACTACACAGATACGCAGTATTTT
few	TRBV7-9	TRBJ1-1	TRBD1	CASSEGQPNTEAFF	TGTGCCAGTAGCGAGGGACAGCCGAACACTGAAGCTTTCTTT
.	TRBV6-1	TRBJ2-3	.	CASSEKGRSTDTQYF	TGTGCCAGCAGTGAAAAGGGACGGAGCACAGATACGCAGTATTTT
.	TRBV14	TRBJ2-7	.	CASSKVGGLLEYEQYF	TGTGCCAGCAGCAAAGTTGGCGGCCTATTGGAGTACGAGCAGTACTTC
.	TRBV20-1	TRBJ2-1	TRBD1	CSATQQGLSDREQFF	TGCAGTGCTACCCAACAGGGGTTAAGCGACCGTGAGCAGTTCTTC
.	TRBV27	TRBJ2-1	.	CASSPRLVRIEQFF	TGTGCCAGCAGTCCGCGACTAGTTCGTATTGAGCAGTTCTTC
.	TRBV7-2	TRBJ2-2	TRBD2	CASSWTSGNTGELFF	TGTGCCAGCAGCTGGACTAGCGGGAACACCGGGGAGCTGTTTTTT
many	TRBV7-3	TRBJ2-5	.	CASSRSFGAQETQYF	TGTGCCAGCAGCCGATCCTTTGGGGCCCAAGAGACCCAGTACTTC
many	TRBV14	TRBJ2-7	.	CASSLQGRGYEQYF	TGTGCCAGCAGCCTGCAGGGGAGAGGCTACGAGCAGTACTTC
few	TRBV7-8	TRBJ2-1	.	CASSFVGGGNEQFF	TGTGCCAGCAGCTTTGTCGGGGGAGGCAATGAGCAGTTCTTC
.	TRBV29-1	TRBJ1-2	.	CSDSADYGYTF	TGCAGCGATTCAGCGGACTATGGCTATACCTTC
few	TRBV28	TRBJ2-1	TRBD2	CASSFSGRGEKGQFF	TGTGCCAGCAGTTTTAGCGGGAGGGGCGAGAAAGGGCAGTTCTTC
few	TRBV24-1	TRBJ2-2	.	CATSEPGHFTGELFF	TGTGCCACCAGTGAGCCGGGACACTTCACCGGGGAGCTGTTTTTT